This passage covers 20 T cell receptor beta chains from one sample sequenced in a study of T cell responses to AZD1222 COVID-19 vaccine. The method was immunoSEQ multiplex PCR; TCRdb's version includes in-frame clones alone and lacks a portion of them. Of under 150,000 clones in the sample, about 93% were seen once. The material sequenced was peripheral blood, taken on day 0 of MenACWY control vaccination. The receptors here all came from an adult in good health.

The J gene is TRBJ1-3, the V gene TRBV5-6; D is undetermined. The CDR3 consists of 12 residues. Germline V CDR1 and CDR2: SGHDT, YYEEEE. The V gene lost 5 bases and the J gene lost 4 bases, with 7 bases spanning the gap. The DNA for the CDR3 is TGTGCCAGCAGTCCCGGAGGAAACACCATATATTTT. This encodes CASSPGGNTIYF.

The chain has TRBV29-1 and TRBJ2-7; 10 bases match TRBD1. V lost 4 bases, J lost 3 bases, and 3 bases stayed unmatched. The CDR3 runs 13 residues. From germline, CDR1 is SQVTM and CDR2 ANQGSEA. In nucleotides, the CDR3 is TGCAGCGTTGCGGGACAGGGGCGCTACGAGCAGTACTTC. Its translation is CSVAGQGRYEQYF.

This chain connects TRBV18 to TRBJ2-7, with D perhaps matching TRBD1 or TRBD2 (5 bases each). V gave up 6 bases and J gave up 1 base, with 16 bases separating them. In germline, CDR1 is KGHSH, CDR2 LQKENI. The length of the CDR3 is 15 residues. The CDR3 spells CASSPQGSGSYEQYF. CDR3 in DNA: TGTGCCAGCTCGCCCCAGGGTTCGGGGTCCTACGAGCAGTACTTC. Variable domain in full (rest from reference TRBV18 and TRBJ2-7): NAGVMQNPRHLVRRRGQEARLRCSPMKGHSHVYWYRQLPEEGLKFMVYLQKENIIDESGMPKERFSAEFPKEGPSILRIQQVVRGDSAAYFCASSPQGSGSYEQYFGPGTRLTVT.

This chain links TRBV30 with TRBJ2-5; the D is unclear. V lost 3 bases, J lost 5 bases, and 7 bases lay in between. Germline V gene sequence: CDR1 GTSNPN, CDR2 SVGIG (reference sequence). The length of the CDR3 is 11 residues. The CDR3 DNA is TGTGCCTGGAGGACCGGGGAGACCCAGTACTTC. Translation: CAWRTGETQYF.

The chain has TRBV6-5 and TRBJ2-7; D remains unclear. The CDR3 sequence is 16 residues long. The germline V gene encodes CDR1 MNHEY and CDR2 SVGAGI. Trimming took off 2 bases at V and 8 bases at J, with 22 bases between the two ends. CDR3 nucleotide sequence: TGTGCCAGCAGTTACGACACCGGCGGCAGCCCTTATAAGCAGTACTTC. Protein: CASSYDTGGSPYKQYF.

V gene TRBV28 combines with J gene TRBJ1-2; a weak D match, TRBD1 (6 bases). The V end was cut by 7 bases, the J end by 4 bases, with 19 bases between. There are 15 residues in the CDR3. Germline loops: CDR1 MDHEN, CDR2 SYDVKM. In DNA, the CDR3 is TGTGCCAGCATCCGAACAGGGCGGCGAGCCTATGGCTACACCTTC. It translates to CASIRTGRRAYGYTF.

The CDR3 loop is CASSLFGLSYGYTF. CDR3 DNA: TGTGCCAGCAGCTTATTCGGACTGTCCTATGGCTACACCTTC. The chain combines TRBV7-2 with TRBJ1-2; D is uncertain. Trimming took 2 bases from V and 4 from J, leaving 11 bases between them. The CDR3 has 14 residues. CDR1 is SGHTA, CDR2 FQGNSA, per germline.

In its sample, this clone was seen a few times. The chain uses TRBV6-5 and TRBJ1-1; D is possibly TRBD1 (6 bases). CDR1 and CDR2 from the germline V gene are MNHEY and SVGAGI. The length of the CDR3 is 13 residues. Trimming left V 10 bases short and J 11 bases short, with 23 bases between. The CDR3 reads CAIQPSDRRSAFF. Written as DNA, the CDR3 is TGTGCCATCCAACCTTCTGACAGGCGGAGTGCTTTCTTT.

This sequence joins TRBV2 and TRBJ2-7; unclear D gene. The V end was cut by 2 bases, the J end by 5 bases, with 10 bases between. Germline lookup yields CDR1 SNHLY and CDR2 FYNNEI. The CDR3 loop spans 13 amino acids. The CDR3 protein is CASSESPSHEQYF. CDR3 DNA sequence: TGTGCCAGCAGTGAAAGTCCCAGCCACGAGCAGTACTTC.

This sequence joins TRBV30 and TRBJ1-5, with TRBD1 matching 7 bases. The CDR3 has 15 amino acids. CDR1 and CDR2 from the germline V gene are GTSNPN and SVGIG (reference sequence). Trimming at V came to 2 bases and at J to 2 bases, leaving 6 bases not matched to a gene. The CDR3 here is CAWSRQGSGNQPQHF. CDR3 in DNA: TGTGCCTGGAGTCGACAGGGATCGGGCAATCAGCCCCAGCATTTT.

V is TRBV2 and J is TRBJ1-6, with 7 bases lining up with TRBD1. This CDR3 is built from 15 residues. V dropped 4 bases and J dropped 10; count of bases not matched to a gene: 10. Germline CDR1 and CDR2: SNHLY and FYNNEI. CDR3 in DNA: TGTGCCAGCAGTGGGGGACAGCCTGGGGGATCACCCCTCCACTTT. Its translation: CASSGGQPGGSPLHF.

V is TRBV28 and J is TRBJ1-2; D remains unclear. The V end lost 5 bases, the J end lost 4 bases, and 14 bases lay between the germline ends. Germline V lookup: CDR1 MDHEN, CDR2 SYDVKM. This CDR3 is built from 14 residues. The CDR3 region is CASSLGLLAYGYTF. CDR3 in DNA: TGTGCCAGCAGTCTCGGTCTTCTGGCCTATGGCTACACCTTC.

V gene TRBV28 combines with J gene TRBJ2-7, with 10 bases fitting TRBD2. The CDR3 is 17 residues long. V was clipped by 7 bases and J by 2 bases; unmatched bases: 14. Germline assignment: CDR1 MDHEN and CDR2 SYDVKM. The CDR3 bases are TGTGCCAGCACCCTTACTTCCGGGACTAGCGCAACCTACGAGCAGTACTTC. Its translation is CASTLTSGTSATYEQYF.

The chain has TRBV28 and TRBJ2-7; no clear D gene. CDR1 and CDR2 from the germline V gene are MDHEN and SYDVKM. V was cut by 4 bases and J by 0 bases, with 10 bases left in between. The CDR3 totals 14 residues. CDR3 nucleotides: TGTGCCAGCAGTTCCGCGTGGGTCTCCTACGAGCAGTACTTC. Its translation is CASSSAWVSYEQYF. The full variable domain, rest sourced from reference TRBV28 and TRBJ2-7, is DVKVTQSSRYLVKRTGEKVFLECVQDMDHENMFWYRQDPGLGLRLIYFSYDVKMKEKGDIPEGYSVSREKKERFSLILESASTNQTSMYLCASSSAWVSYEQYFGPGTRLTVT.

The rearrangement joins TRBV7-3 to TRBJ2-6; the D call may be TRBD1 or TRBD2 (6 bases each). Trimming shortened V by 0 bases and J by 3 bases, and 15 bases separated the two germline ends. CDR3 length equals 18 residues. Germline values: CDR1 SGHTA, CDR2 FQGTGA. CDR3 sequence: CASSLTGGAPFGANVLTF. CDR3 DNA: TGTGCCAGCAGCTTAACGGGGGGCGCCCCTTTTGGGGCCAACGTCCTGACTTTC. Variable domain in full (rest from reference TRBV7-3 and TRBJ2-6): GAGVSQTPSNKVTEKGKYVELRCDPISGHTALYWYRQSLGQGPEFLIYFQGTGAADDSGLPNDRFFAVRPEGSVSTLKIQRTERGDSAVYLCASSLTGGAPFGANVLTFGAGSRLTVL.

The chain employs TRBV30 and TRBJ1-6, with a weak D call TRBD1 (5 bases). This CDR3 has 11 residues. CDR1 is GTSNPN, CDR2 SVGIG, per germline (reference sequence). Between the trimmed V and J ends, which lost 7 bases and 8 bases, there was a span of 9 bases. In DNA form, the CDR3 reads TGTGCCTTTGAAGGGGATTCACCCCTCCACTTT. Protein product: CAFEGDSPLHF.

This sequence joins TRBV18 and TRBJ1-5; 7 nucleotides line up with TRBD1. V shed 3 bases and J 4 bases; nucleotides not matched to a gene: 3. CDR1 is KGHSH and CDR2 is LQKENI in the germline V gene. The CDR3 is 14 amino acids. Here the CDR3 reads CASSPSQGNQPQHF. The CDR3 DNA sequence: TGTGCCAGCTCACCCTCACAGGGGAATCAGCCCCAGCATTTT.

The V gene is TRBV7-3, the J gene TRBJ1-2; 7 positions agree with TRBD1. With 1 base clipped from V and 6 bases from J, the junction kept 8 bases outside the gene matches. CDR1 SGHTA and CDR2 FQGTGA come from the germline V gene. The CDR3 sequence is 15 residues long. CDR3 loop: CASSLMAGGGDGYTF. The CDR3 DNA reads TGTGCCAGCAGCTTAATGGCAGGGGGAGGGGATGGCTACACCTTC.

This chain connects TRBV18 to TRBJ1-4; TRBD1 is a possible D gene (6 bases). Germline V gene lookup returns CDR1 KGHSH and CDR2 LQKENI. The CDR3 spans 15 residues. V dropped 1 base and J dropped 8 bases, with 14 bases sitting between them. The CDR3 protein is CASSPQNPGAEKLFF. Written as DNA, the CDR3 is TGTGCCAGCTCACCACAAAACCCGGGGGCAGAAAAACTGTTTTTT. The variable domain in full, with the rest retrieved from reference TRBV18 and TRBJ1-4, is NAGVMQNPRHLVRRRGQEARLRCSPMKGHSHVYWYRQLPEEGLKFMVYLQKENIIDESGMPKERFSAEFPKEGPSILRIQQVVRGDSAAYFCASSPQNPGAEKLFFGSGTQLSVL.

The rearrangement uses TRBV10-1 and TRBJ2-3; 12 bases are shared with TRBD2. Per the germline V gene, CDR1 is WNHNN and CDR2 is SYGVQD (reference sequence). With 0 bases clipped from V and 4 bases from J, the junction kept 5 bases outside the gene matches. The CDR3 totals 17 residues. The CDR3 is CASSESILAGGADTQYF. In DNA form, the CDR3 reads TGCGCCAGCAGTGAGTCGATACTAGCGGGGGGTGCAGATACGCAGTATTTT.